The clone carrying this TCR beta chain has at least ten counts. The source material, RNA transcripts, was used to amplify TCR beta CDR3 regions. The HTBI primer set was used in a first-round RT-PCR of the TCR CDR3. TCRdb fed the multiplex PCR reads into MiXCR, producing one record per CDR3 protein. The sample shows about 600,000 distinct CDR3 sequences, more than 13% of them seen only once. The data derive from a study of T cells in Graves' hyperthyroidism and ophthalmopathy. The CDR3 runs 14 residues. V shed 6 bases and J 1 base; nucleotides not matched to a gene: 3. The germline gives CDR1 MDHEN, CDR2 SYDVKM. For ophthalmopathy patients, the Clinical Activity Score was at least 3 and the NOSPECS grade at least 4; duration was under 3 months. Investigators excluded patients with uncontrolled infection, other autoimmune disease, pregnancy or lactation. This sample holds PBMCs from 8.5 to 10 ml fresh peripheral blood.

The gene calls are TRBV28 and TRBJ2-4; TRBD1 matches 7 bases. The clonotype originates from a young woman with Graves' ophthalmopathy. The sequenced sample was blood. The CDR3 DNA follows: TGTGCCAGCAGACCGACAGGGGCCAAAAACATTCAGTACTTC. This encodes CASRPTGAKNIQYF.